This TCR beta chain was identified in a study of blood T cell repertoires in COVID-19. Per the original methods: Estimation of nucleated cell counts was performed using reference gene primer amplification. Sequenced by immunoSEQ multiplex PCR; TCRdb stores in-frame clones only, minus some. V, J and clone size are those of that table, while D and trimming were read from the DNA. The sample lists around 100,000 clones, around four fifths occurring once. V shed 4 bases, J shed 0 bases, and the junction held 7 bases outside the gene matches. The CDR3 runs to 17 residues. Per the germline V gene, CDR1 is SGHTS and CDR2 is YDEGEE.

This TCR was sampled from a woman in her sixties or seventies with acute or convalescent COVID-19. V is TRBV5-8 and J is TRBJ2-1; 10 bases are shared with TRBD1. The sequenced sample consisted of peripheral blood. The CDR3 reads CASSLGTGVSSYNEQFF. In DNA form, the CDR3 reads TGTGCCAGCAGCCTCGGGACAGGGGTTAGCTCCTACAATGAGCAGTTCTTC.